The entry that follows covers one T cell receptor beta chain sequence. Its antigen is unknown. The sample comes from a study of T cells in Graves' hyperthyroidism and ophthalmopathy. General study findings and limits: Blood also carried most thyroid clonotypes expanded above 0.001.

Germline lookup yields CDR1 DFQATT and CDR2 SNEGSKA (reference sequence). The CDR3 loop spans 17 amino acids. After removal of 1 base from V and 3 bases from J, the junction contained 14 bases not matched to a gene. Researchers amplified the TCR beta CDR3 regions from RNA transcripts. Using the HTBI primer set, a first-round RT-PCR was run on the TCR CDR3. TCRdb redid the calling of the multiplex PCR reads with MiXCR, one entry per CDR3 protein. The repertoire holds 140,000 or so distinct CDR3 sequences, about 20% seen once, with about 67% in the top ten. The blood sample dates from first hyperthyroidism diagnosis, preceding any ophthalmopathy symptoms. Fresh 10 ml peripheral blood yielded PBMCs.

The sequenced material came from blood. The chain is built from TRBV20-1 and TRBJ2-5, with TRBD2 matching 7 bases. The TCR comes from a woman between 50 and 59 years old with Graves' hyperthyroidism that later progressed to Graves' ophthalmopathy. The CDR3 sequence: CSARVLTASGDKETQYF. CDR3 nucleotides: TGCAGTGCTAGAGTTTTAACTGCTAGCGGAGACAAAGAGACCCAGTACTTC.